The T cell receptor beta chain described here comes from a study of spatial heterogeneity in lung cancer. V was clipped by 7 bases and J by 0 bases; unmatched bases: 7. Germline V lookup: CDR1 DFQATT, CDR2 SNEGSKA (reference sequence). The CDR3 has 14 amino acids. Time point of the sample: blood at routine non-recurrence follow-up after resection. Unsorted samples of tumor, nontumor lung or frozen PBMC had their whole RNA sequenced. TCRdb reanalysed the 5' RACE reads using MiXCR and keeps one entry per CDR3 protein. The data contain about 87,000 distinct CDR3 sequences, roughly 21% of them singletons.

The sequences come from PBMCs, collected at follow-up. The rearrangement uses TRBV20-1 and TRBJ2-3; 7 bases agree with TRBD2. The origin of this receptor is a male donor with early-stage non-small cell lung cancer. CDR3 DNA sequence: TGCAGTGGATCCGTCGGGGGGAGCACAGATACGCAGTATTTT. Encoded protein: CSGSVGGSTDTQYF.